The clone carrying this T cell receptor (beta chain) has more than one count but fewer than ten. Its specificity is not known. The data derive from a study of beta chain features in type 1 diabetes. Points from the study as a whole: A cDNA-based sequencing approach could over-represent cells with high TCR expression. All four CD4+ subsets from Type 1 diabetes patients carried moderately but significantly shorter TCRB CDR3s.

What was sequenced were expressed TCRB transcripts, since all of the isolated RNA had been reverse transcribed. Clones were read by immunoSEQ multiplex PCR, and TCRdb kept only the in-frame ones, dropping some. The sample holds fewer than 300,000 clones, about 11% seen once. The V segment lost 7 bases and the J segment 2 bases; nucleotides outside the gene matches: 5. CDR1 is SGHTA and CDR2 is FQGNSA in the germline V gene. The CDR3 covers 14 residues. Specimen: naive CD4+ T cells from blood. The V call is TRBV7-2, the J call TRBJ2-1; 7 nucleotides match TRBD2. The sequence was collected from a man younger than 45 with type 1 diabetes. CDR3 nucleotide sequence: TGTGCCAGCACCCCCCGGGGGGCCTACAATGAGCAGTTCTTC. It codes for CASTPRGAYNEQFF.